This T cell receptor beta chain emerged from a study of T cells in Graves' hyperthyroidism and ophthalmopathy (dated by TCRdb to about 2019). In the study overall: Peripheral blood samples were taken at initial diagnosis, before any treatment was given. In more than 5 Graves' hyperthyroidism patients, the study also compared T-cell repertoires from thyroid tissue with T-cell repertoires from blood. For training and testing, the 100 or so patients in the discovery cohort were randomly divided in a 7:3 ratio. To identify TCR V-J signatures that set the groups apart, the researchers used a discovery cohort of approximately 98 patients, made up of 40 to 45 with Graves' ophthalmopathy and approximately 57 with stable Graves' hyperthyroidism. Whether ophthalmopathy could be predicted prospectively was tested in an independent validation cohort made up of 18 hyperthyroidism patients plus 17 patients who later progressed to ophthalmopathy. After sampling, hyperthyroidism patients received methimazole starting at 30 mg daily, and ophthalmopathy patients received high-dose intravenous methylprednisolone. TCR Vbeta CDR3 sequencing of some 140 peripheral blood samples (roughly 41 ophthalmopathy, roughly 72 hyperthyroidism and around 17 progressor patients) is reported in the paper. What the research found in general, with its limitations: During validation, the model predicted progression to ophthalmopathy a median of around 7 months ahead of onset, with more than 60% sensitivity and 72% to 85% specificity. Most expanded thyroid clonotypes (frequency above 0.001) were also detected in blood, suggesting blood repertoires may reflect thyroid immune responses. A 13 V-J signature model separated ophthalmopathy from stable hyperthyroidism, with 87.88% sensitivity and 81.08% specificity in cross-validation and 80%/75% in testing. No statistical method was used to fix the sample size in advance, and group allocation was not hidden from the investigators.

A patient counted as having stable Graves' hyperthyroidism if no progression to ophthalmopathy occurred over 18 months of follow-up. The hyperthyroidism patients were between 18 and 65 years old and newly diagnosed, with a disease duration of less than 2 months. The study excluded patients with uncontrolled infections, other autoimmune diseases, pregnancy or lactation. Diagnoses were established on the basis of clinical symptoms, serum thyroxine and TRAb, thyroid ultrasound, and orbital computed tomography. PBMCs were isolated from about 10 ml of fresh peripheral blood by Ficoll-Paque density gradient centrifugation. Total RNA was extracted with Trizol reagent, and quality was checked on an Agilent 2100 Bioanalyzer. The TCR beta CDR3 regions were amplified from the RNA transcripts. The TCR CDR3 was subjected to a first round of RT-PCR using the HTBI primer set and the Qiagen OneStep RT-PCR kit. The libraries were constructed in a second round of multiplex PCR and then size-selected and purified. Libraries were sequenced paired-end with 100 bp reads on an Illumina HiSeq2000. Per the authors' processing: SOAPnuke was used to process the raw data, removing reads that contained adapters or uncalled bases, had a mean Phred below 15, or lacked an exact match to the constant primer or identifier. High-quality paired reads were merged using COPE v1.2.5, and each unique nucleotide sequence was defined as a clonotype. MiTCR v1.1 was used to align clonotypes to the IMGT TRBV, TRBD and TRBJ reference segments. Only V-J combinations with frequency above 0.0001, covering about 99% of repertoires, were analysed. A TCS score was defined as the ratio between F50 (clonal expansion) and ExV (chaos), using BLOSUM62-based TCRdist between CDR3 peptides within each V-J. Welch's t-statistics and random forest reduced around 510 V-J features to about 13, which were used in a naive Bayes classifier (R e1071). TCRdb's own reprocessing of the public reads used fastp at Q25 and MiXCR and kept productive beta chains. CDR3 protein duplicates are merged, each entry listing the most common genes and DNA. None of the V and J calls come from the authors' own analysis; TCRdb made them. The sample yields some 620,000 distinct CDR3 sequences; about a sixth were counted once. The ten largest account for 3% to 4% of the sample.

Inclusive of the bounding cysteine and phenylalanine, the CDR3 is 13 residues long. Just the 39-base CDR3 DNA is kept, in frame starting at base 1. V is shortened by 7 bases, J by 3 bases, and the region joining them spans 9 bases. In this sample, this clonotype turned up many times. Its binding antigen is unknown. No much larger clone exists at a distance of one base, and base qualities are not known. This sequence uses TRBV12-3 or TRBV12-4 and TRBJ2-2, with the D segment identity uncertain. The sample was blood. The sequence was obtained from a woman under 40 with Graves' hyperthyroidism. CDR3 reads: CASTPTYTGELFF. In nucleotide form, the sequence is TGTGCCAGCACCCCGACGTACACCGGGGAGCTGTTTTTT.